This TCR beta chain was found in a study of T cells in Graves' hyperthyroidism and ophthalmopathy. Note on this clonotype: Its cognate antigen is unknown.

Criteria for exclusion of patients were uncontrolled infection, other autoimmune disease, pregnancy or lactation. The diagnoses drew upon clinical symptoms, serum thyroxine and TRAb, thyroid ultrasound and orbital computed tomography. Researchers took RNA transcripts and amplified the TCR beta CDR3 regions from them. A first-round RT-PCR of the TCR CDR3 used the HTBI primer set. TCRdb re-called the multiplex PCR reads with MiXCR, one entry per CDR3 protein. Of about 300,000 distinct CDR3 sequences in the sample, approximately 18% were seen once. General observations from the study: Within blood appeared most thyroid clonotypes that had expanded above 0.001.

What was sequenced was blood. The clonotype originates from a man in his forties or fifties with Graves' ophthalmopathy.

CDR3 sequence reads: CASSYGGQGKQPQHF. The CDR3 bases are TGTGCCAGCAGTTACGGAGGACAGGGAAAACAGCCCCAGCATTTT. The V gene is TRBV6-6, the J gene TRBJ1-5; 8 nucleotides align to TRBD1. Per the germline V gene, CDR1 is MNHNY and CDR2 is SVGAGI (reference sequence). This CDR3 region has 15 residues. Trimming at V came to 2 bases and at J to 7 bases, leaving 7 bases not matched to a gene.